This is a list of T cell receptor beta chains from one sample in a study of blood T cell repertoires in COVID-19. Repertoires were generated with immunoSEQ multiplex PCR, while TCRdb's copy carries only in-frame clones and drops some. The sample carries about 63,000 clones, approximately 78% recorded once. Sequenced material: PBMCs or T cells enriched from blood (not recorded which). These receptor sequences come from a woman in her thirties or forties with acute COVID-19. The CDR3 runs from the conserved cysteine through the conserved F or W. The order of the fields is D gene, V gene, clone size, J gene, CDR3 protein, CDR3 DNA. D genes are given only for firm matches. Clone size is stated in some rows and not others, as once, few, many or a class when expanded.

D gene: TRBD2
V gene: TRBV3-1/TRBV3-2
clone size: few
J gene: TRBJ2-5
CDR3 protein: CASSQVRGRETQYF
CDR3 DNA: TGTGCCAGCAGCCAAGTGCGCGGGAGAGAGACCCAGTACTTC

D gene: -
V gene: TRBV7-2
clone size: -
J gene: TRBJ2-5
CDR3 protein: CASSLGLPGGGVRRETQYF
CDR3 DNA: TGTGCCAGCAGCTTAGGCCTTCCGGGGGGCGGGGTGCGCCGCGAGACCCAGTACTTC

D gene: TRBD1
V gene: TRBV19
clone size: -
J gene: TRBJ1-2
CDR3 protein: CASSPRQGLNYGYTF
CDR3 DNA: TGTGCCAGTAGCCCGAGACAGGGGCTTAACTATGGCTACACCTTC

D gene: TRBD2
V gene: TRBV9
clone size: -
J gene: TRBJ2-1
CDR3 protein: CASSGGLADVDNEQFF
CDR3 DNA: TGTGCCAGCAGCGGGGGACTAGCCGATGTAGACAATGAGCAGTTCTTC

D gene: -
V gene: TRBV28
clone size: -
J gene: TRBJ1-2
CDR3 protein: CASSGSNYGYTF
CDR3 DNA: TGTGCCAGCAGTGGCTCTAACTATGGCTACACCTTC

D gene: TRBD1
V gene: TRBV10-3
clone size: -
J gene: TRBJ1-5
CDR3 protein: CAISESQGQGKNQPQHF
CDR3 DNA: TGTGCCATCAGTGAGTCGCAGGGACAGGGTAAGAATCAGCCCCAGCATTTT

D gene: -
V gene: TRBV7-9
clone size: -
J gene: TRBJ2-2
CDR3 protein: CASSGTGTGELFF
CDR3 DNA: TGTGCCAGCAGCGGAACAGGGACCGGGGAGCTGTTTTTT

D gene: -
V gene: TRBV19
clone size: -
J gene: TRBJ2-7
CDR3 protein: CASSTGEYEQYF
CDR3 DNA: TGTGCCAGTAGTACAGGGGAGTACGAGCAGTACTTC

D gene: -
V gene: TRBV28
clone size: -
J gene: TRBJ1-2
CDR3 protein: CASSLGATYTF
CDR3 DNA: TGTGCCAGCAGTTTAGGGGCCACCTACACCTTC

D gene: TRBD1
V gene: TRBV10-3
clone size: few
J gene: TRBJ1-1
CDR3 protein: CAISGGQGGTEAFF
CDR3 DNA: TGTGCCATCAGTGGTGGACAGGGTGGCACTGAAGCTTTCTTT

D gene: -
V gene: TRBV7-3
clone size: -
J gene: TRBJ2-1
CDR3 protein: CASSLAEWNEQFF
CDR3 DNA: TGTGCCAGCAGCTTAGCGGAGTGGAATGAGCAGTTCTTC

D gene: TRBD2
V gene: TRBV4-1
clone size: -
J gene: TRBJ2-5
CDR3 protein: CASSQISGRAWETQYF
CDR3 DNA: TGCGCCAGCAGTCAAATTAGCGGGAGGGCCTGGGAGACCCAGTACTTC

D gene: -
V gene: TRBV18
clone size: -
J gene: TRBJ2-7
CDR3 protein: CASSPGLGRAYYEQYF
CDR3 DNA: TGTGCCAGCTCACCAGGATTGGGGAGAGCCTACTACGAGCAGTACTTC

D gene: TRBD1
V gene: TRBV5-8
clone size: once
J gene: TRBJ1-4
CDR3 protein: CASSTTGGTNEKLFF
CDR3 DNA: TGTGCCAGCAGCACGACAGGGGGAACTAATGAAAAACTGTTTTTT

D gene: TRBD1
V gene: TRBV5-1
clone size: -
J gene: TRBJ2-7
CDR3 protein: CASSLVGTANYEQYF
CDR3 DNA: TGCGCCAGCAGCTTAGTCGGGACAGCTAACTACGAGCAGTACTTC

D gene: -
V gene: TRBV28
clone size: few
J gene: TRBJ2-7
CDR3 protein: CASSSLWVGAYEQYF
CDR3 DNA: TGTGCCAGCAGTTCCCTTTGGGTCGGGGCCTACGAGCAGTACTTC

D gene: -
V gene: TRBV5-4
clone size: -
J gene: TRBJ2-1
CDR3 protein: CASISRRNEQFF
CDR3 DNA: TGTGCCAGCATCTCACGGAGGAATGAGCAGTTCTTC

D gene: TRBD2
V gene: TRBV28
clone size: once
J gene: TRBJ2-1
CDR3 protein: CASSLAGVGFNEQFF
CDR3 DNA: TGTGCCAGCAGTTTAGCGGGAGTGGGCTTCAATGAGCAGTTCTTC

D gene: -
V gene: TRBV7-2
clone size: -
J gene: TRBJ2-5
CDR3 protein: CASSLVAGPSGTQYF
CDR3 DNA: TGTGCCAGCAGCTTAGTGGCAGGGCCTTCTGGGACCCAGTACTTC

D gene: TRBD1
V gene: TRBV28
clone size: -
J gene: TRBJ1-5
CDR3 protein: CASSLRQGSQPQHF
CDR3 DNA: TGTGCCAGCAGTTTACGACAGGGTAGTCAGCCCCAGCATTTT

D gene: -
V gene: TRBV19
clone size: -
J gene: TRBJ2-3
CDR3 protein: CASTRTYTDTQYF
CDR3 DNA: TGTGCCAGTACGCGTACGTACACAGATACGCAGTATTTT

D gene: -
V gene: TRBV7-7
clone size: -
J gene: TRBJ2-3
CDR3 protein: CASSPPQRSTDTQYF
CDR3 DNA: TGTGCCAGCAGCCCCCCCCAGCGCAGCACAGATACGCAGTATTTT

D gene: -
V gene: TRBV21-1
clone size: once
J gene: TRBJ2-1
CDR3 protein: CASSKAEESYNEQFF
CDR3 DNA: TGTGCCAGCAGCAAAGCGGAGGAGTCCTACAATGAGCAGTTCTTC

D gene: TRBD1
V gene: TRBV12-3/TRBV12-4
clone size: -
J gene: TRBJ1-1
CDR3 protein: CASSPDRGTEAFF
CDR3 DNA: TGTGCCAGCAGCCCTGACAGGGGCACTGAAGCTTTCTTT

D gene: TRBD1
V gene: TRBV6-1
clone size: once
J gene: TRBJ1-6
CDR3 protein: CASSERTGLHSPLHF
CDR3 DNA: TGTGCCAGCAGTGAGAGGACAGGGTTGCATTCACCCCTCCACTTT